Below, 11 T cell receptor beta chains from the same sample are listed, as sequenced in a study of technical replicates of blood from four donors. Only in-frame clones appear in the TCRdb table, and some are missing; sequencing was by immunoSEQ multiplex PCR. This sample carries approximately 15,000 clones, around 80% of them seen once, and the ten largest clones take roughly an eighth. The sample was PBMCs. The receptors come from a human donor in good health.

V gene TRBV27 combines with J gene TRBJ2-3; possible D gene TRBD1, 6 bases. There are 14 residues in the CDR3. Trimming cost V 5 bases and J 6 bases, with 15 bases left between them. The germline CDR1 and CDR2 sequences are MNHEY and SMNVEV (reference sequence). In DNA form, the CDR3 reads TGTGCCAGCAGTACCAGACAGGTCCAGGATACGCAGTATTTT. Its translation is CASSTRQVQDTQYF.

The V and J genes are TRBV19 and TRBJ1-2; 11 positions agree with TRBD1. The CDR3 is 13 amino acids. With 10 bases clipped from V and 8 bases from J, the junction kept 9 bases outside the gene matches. Germline V gene sequence: CDR1 LNHDA, CDR2 SQIVND (reference sequence). The CDR3: CATDGQGARGYTF. The CDR3 DNA sequence: TGTGCCACCGACGGACAGGGGGCGCGGGGCTACACCTTC.

This clone was seen a handful of times. The CDR3 coding sequence is TGTGCCAGCGGCCGGGACAGGGGGCATGGCTACACCTTC. Its translation: CASGRDRGHGYTF. The V and J genes are TRBV10-3 and TRBJ1-2; TRBD1 aligns across 12 bases. Germline values: CDR1 ENHRY, CDR2 SYGVKD. CDR3 size: 13 residues. V lost 10 bases to trimming and J lost 6 bases; unmatched junction nucleotides: 6.

The V and J genes are TRBV30 and TRBJ2-5, with TRBD2 as a possible D gene (7 bases). The CDR3 has 13 residues. Trimming took 2 bases from V and 4 from J, leaving 11 bases between them. Germline loops: CDR1 GTSNPN, CDR2 SVGIG (reference sequence). The CDR3 protein is CAWSLRGGETQYF. CDR3 DNA sequence: TGTGCCTGGAGTTTGAGGGGGGGAGAGACCCAGTACTTC.

Only a few counts were recorded for this clone. The chain combines TRBV29-1 with TRBJ2-3; 8 nucleotides match TRBD2. CDR1 and CDR2 (germline): SQVTM, ANQGSEA. The V segment lost 3 bases and the J segment 1 base; nucleotides outside the gene matches: 6. The CDR3 extends over 15 amino acids. In nucleotides, the CDR3 is TGCAGCGTTGATCGGACTAGCCTACGCACAGATACGCAGTATTTT. As protein: CSVDRTSLRTDTQYF.

The CDR3 DNA sequence: TGTGCCAGCAGACCTCGTCCGGACAGGAGCTATGGCTACACCTTC. Translation: CASRPRPDRSYGYTF. The chain carries TRBV6-5 and TRBJ1-2; 7 bases fit TRBD1. CDR1 and CDR2 (germline): MNHEY, SVGAGI. The CDR3 is 15 residues long. The V gene end was trimmed by 6 bases and the J gene end by 4 bases; junction bases not matched to a gene: 11.

The chain carries TRBV7-8 and TRBJ2-7; maybe TRBD2 (6 bases). The CDR3 loop spans 15 amino acids. CDR1 and CDR2 from the germline V gene are SGHVS and FQNEAQ. Trimming took off 0 bases at V and 6 bases at J, with 15 bases between the two ends. CDR3 sequence (DNA): TGTGCCAGCAGCTTAGCATCAGGAGGGAGCAGCGAGCAGTACTTC. Its translation is CASSLASGGSSEQYF.

The chain uses TRBV6-5 and TRBJ2-7; D ambiguous. V was trimmed by 2 bases and J by 2 bases, leaving 13 bases between them. The CDR3 loop spans 15 amino acids. Germline V gives CDR1 MNHEY, CDR2 SVGAGI. CDR3 residues: CASSYGGGVAYEQYF. For the CDR3, the DNA is TGTGCCAGCAGTTACGGTGGCGGAGTCGCCTACGAGCAGTACTTC.

V and J are TRBV5-1 and TRBJ2-5, with unresolved D. CDR3 length: 12 residues. Germline V gene lookup returns CDR1 SGHRS and CDR2 YFSETQ. V lost 2 bases, J lost 4 bases, and 6 bases lay in between. The CDR3 protein is CASSLELETQYF. CDR3 sequence (DNA): TGCGCCAGCAGCTTAGAGTTAGAGACCCAGTACTTC.

The chain is built from TRBV21-1 and TRBJ1-4; TRBD1, the table's D call, lacks a check against the DNA. TRBV21-1 is flagged as a pseudogene. The CDR3 runs 16 residues. The CDR3 sequence: CASSRRRDRILEKLFF. The CDR3 DNA reads as TGTGCCAGCAGCAGGCGCCGGGACAGGATCCTTGAAAAACTGTTTTTT.

CDR3 sequence: CASSSNRDEQYF. In DNA, the CDR3 is TGTGCCAGCAGCTCAAACAGGGACGAGCAGTACTTC. The chain carries TRBV7-9 and TRBJ2-7, with D tentatively TRBD1 (6 bases). The CDR3 consists of 12 residues. From germline, CDR1 is SEHNR and CDR2 FQNEAQ (reference sequence). Trimming removed 4 bases from V and 5 bases from J, with 9 bases in between.